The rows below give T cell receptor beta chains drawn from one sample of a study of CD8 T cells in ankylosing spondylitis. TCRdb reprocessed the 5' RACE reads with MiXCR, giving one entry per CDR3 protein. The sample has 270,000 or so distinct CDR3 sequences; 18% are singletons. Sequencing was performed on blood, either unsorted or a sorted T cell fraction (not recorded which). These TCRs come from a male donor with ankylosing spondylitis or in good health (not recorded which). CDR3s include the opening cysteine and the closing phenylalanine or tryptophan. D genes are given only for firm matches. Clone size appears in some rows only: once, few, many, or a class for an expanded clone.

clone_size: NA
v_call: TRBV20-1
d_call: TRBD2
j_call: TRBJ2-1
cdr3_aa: CSARTSGSDEQFF
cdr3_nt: TGCAGTGCTCGGACTAGCGGGAGCGATGAGCAGTTCTTC

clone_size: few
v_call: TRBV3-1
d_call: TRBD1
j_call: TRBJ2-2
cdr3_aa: CASSHAGGNTGELFF
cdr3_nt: TGTGCCAGCAGCCATGCAGGGGGCAACACCGGGGAGCTGTTTTTT

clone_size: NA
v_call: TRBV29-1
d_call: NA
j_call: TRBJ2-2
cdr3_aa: CSAIPEETNTGELFF
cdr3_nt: TGCAGCGCCATCCCCGAGGAAACGAACACCGGGGAGCTGTTTTTT

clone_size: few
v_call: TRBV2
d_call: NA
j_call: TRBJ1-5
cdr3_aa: CASSLTENSNQPQHF
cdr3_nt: TGTGCCAGCAGCCTTACAGAAAATAGCAATCAGCCCCAGCATTTT

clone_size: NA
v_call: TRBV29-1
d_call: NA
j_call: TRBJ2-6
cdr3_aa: CSVEEVIPSGANVLTF
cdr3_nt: TGCAGCGTTGAAGAGGTGATCCCCTCTGGGGCCAACGTCCTGACTTTC

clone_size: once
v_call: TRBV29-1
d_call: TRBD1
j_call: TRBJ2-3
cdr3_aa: CSVGTADTQYF
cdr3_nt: TGCAGCGTGGGGACAGCAGATACGCAGTATTTT

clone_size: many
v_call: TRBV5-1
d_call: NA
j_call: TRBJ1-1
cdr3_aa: CASSLDRVGTEAFF
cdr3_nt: TGCGCCAGCAGCTTGGACAGGGTGGGCACTGAAGCTTTCTTT

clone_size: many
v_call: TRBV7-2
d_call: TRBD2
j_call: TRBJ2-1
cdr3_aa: CASSLGLAGGEQFF
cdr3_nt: TGTGCCAGCAGCTTAGGACTAGCCGGGGGTGAGCAGTTCTTC

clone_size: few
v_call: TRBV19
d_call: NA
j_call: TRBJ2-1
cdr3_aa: CASSLTKSEQFF
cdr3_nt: TGTGCCAGTAGTCTGACTAAGTCTGAGCAGTTCTTC

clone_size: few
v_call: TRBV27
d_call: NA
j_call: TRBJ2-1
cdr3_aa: CASSLGSGGVSYNEQFF
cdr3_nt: TGTGCCAGCAGTTTAGGGTCAGGCGGGGTCTCCTACAATGAGCAGTTCTTC

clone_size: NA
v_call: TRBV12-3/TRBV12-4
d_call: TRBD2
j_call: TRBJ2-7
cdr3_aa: CASSYGAGGPYEQYF
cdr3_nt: TGTGCCAGCAGTTATGGAGCGGGAGGGCCGTACGAGCAGTACTTC

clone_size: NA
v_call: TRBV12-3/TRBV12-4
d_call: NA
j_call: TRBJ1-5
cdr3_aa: CASSFSTTGQHF
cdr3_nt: TGTGCCAGCAGTTTTTCGACGACGGGGCAGCATTTT

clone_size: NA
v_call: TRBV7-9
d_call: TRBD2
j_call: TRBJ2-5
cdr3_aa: CASGPRTSWETQYF
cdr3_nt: TGTGCCAGCGGGCCCAGGACTAGCTGGGAGACCCAGTACTTC

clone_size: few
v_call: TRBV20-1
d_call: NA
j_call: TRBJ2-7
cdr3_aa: CSARDMAF
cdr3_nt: TGCAGTGCTAGAGATATGGCCTTC

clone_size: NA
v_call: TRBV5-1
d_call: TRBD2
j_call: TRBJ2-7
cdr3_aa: CASSLPAGNTYEQYF
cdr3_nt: TGCGCCAGCAGCTTGCCAGCGGGAAATACCTACGAGCAGTACTTC

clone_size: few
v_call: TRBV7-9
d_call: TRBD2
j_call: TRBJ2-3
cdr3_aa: CASSSSSGDTQYF
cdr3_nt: TGTGCCAGCAGCAGCTCTAGCGGTGATACGCAGTATTTT

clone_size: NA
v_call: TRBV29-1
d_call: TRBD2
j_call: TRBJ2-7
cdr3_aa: CSVEGLAGGTSSYEQYF
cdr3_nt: TGCAGCGTTGAAGGTCTAGCGGGAGGCACGAGCTCCTACGAGCAGTACTTC

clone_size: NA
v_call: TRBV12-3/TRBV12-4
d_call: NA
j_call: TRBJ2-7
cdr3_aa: CASSPQQLFGEQYF
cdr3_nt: TGTGCCAGCAGTCCCCAGCAGCTGTTTGGCGAGCAGTACTTC

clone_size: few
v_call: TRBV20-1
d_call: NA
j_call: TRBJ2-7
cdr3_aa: CSALPTDRAIYEQYF
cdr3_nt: TGCAGTGCTTTACCTACGGACCGAGCCATATACGAGCAGTACTTC

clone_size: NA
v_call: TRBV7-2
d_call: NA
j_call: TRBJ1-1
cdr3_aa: CASSLGATGFIEAFF
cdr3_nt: TGTGCCAGCAGCTTAGGAGCAACAGGATTTATTGAAGCTTTCTTT

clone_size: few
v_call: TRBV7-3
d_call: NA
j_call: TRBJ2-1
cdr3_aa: CASSLIYRASYNEQFF
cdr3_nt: TGTGCCAGCAGCTTAATTTACAGGGCCTCCTACAATGAGCAGTTCTTC

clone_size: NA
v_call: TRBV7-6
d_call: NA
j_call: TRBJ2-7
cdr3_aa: CASSPIGSAEQYF
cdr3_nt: TGTGCCAGCAGCCCAATAGGGTCTGCCGAGCAGTACTTC

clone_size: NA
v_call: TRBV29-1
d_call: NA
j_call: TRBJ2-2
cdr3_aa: CSVPWQGWPGELFF
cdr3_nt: TGCAGCGTCCCGTGGCAGGGGTGGCCCGGGGAGCTGTTTTTT

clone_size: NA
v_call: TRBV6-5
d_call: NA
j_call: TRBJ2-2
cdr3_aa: CASSYGPIRELFF
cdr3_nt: TGTGCCAGCAGTTACGGGCCAATCCGGGAGCTGTTTTTT

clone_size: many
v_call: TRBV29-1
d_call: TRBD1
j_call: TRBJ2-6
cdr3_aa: CSARQGDSGANVLTF
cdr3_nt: TGCAGCGCAAGACAGGGTGACTCTGGGGCCAACGTCCTGACTTTC

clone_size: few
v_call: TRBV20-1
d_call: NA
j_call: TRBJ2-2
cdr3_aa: CSARFGGGELFF
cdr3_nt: TGCAGTGCTAGATTCGGGGGCGGGGAGCTGTTTTTT

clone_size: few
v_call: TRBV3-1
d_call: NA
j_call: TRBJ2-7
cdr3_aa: CASASGTSYEQYF
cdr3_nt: TGTGCCAGCGCTTCCGGGACTTCCTACGAGCAGTACTTC

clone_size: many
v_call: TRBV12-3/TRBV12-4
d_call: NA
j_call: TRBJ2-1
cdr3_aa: CASREEGLNEQFF
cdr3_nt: TGTGCCAGCAGGGAGGAGGGCCTCAATGAGCAGTTCTTC

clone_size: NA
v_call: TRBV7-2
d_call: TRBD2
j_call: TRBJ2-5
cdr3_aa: CASSSGGGWGETQYF
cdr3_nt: TGTGCCAGCAGTTCCGGGGGGGGCTGGGGAGAGACCCAGTACTTC